This entry features one T cell receptor (beta chain) sequence. These data are taken from a study of blood T cell repertoires in COVID-19. Study-wide background: Italy, Spain and the United States were the sources of the convalescent and acute COVID-19 samples.

Source study methods: Nucleated cell counts were estimated from reference gene primer amplification. TCRdb keeps only in-frame clones here, not all; method: immunoSEQ multiplex PCR. V, J and clone size reflect that table, while D and trimming were determined from the DNA. The sample shows roughly 50,000 clones, approximately 90% of them seen only once. V lost 6 bases and J 0 bases, leaving 11 bases between the germline ends. The germline V gene encodes CDR1 SNHLY and CDR2 FYNNEI. This CDR3 has 15 residues. Sequenced: peripheral blood. The TCR was taken from a man older than 75 with acute or convalescent COVID-19. The chain has TRBV2 and TRBJ2-2; a possible D gene is TRBD1 (6 bases). CDR3 loop: CASRPRTANTGELFF. The CDR3 DNA sequence: TGTGCCAGCAGGCCCCGGACAGCGAACACCGGGGAGCTGTTTTTT.